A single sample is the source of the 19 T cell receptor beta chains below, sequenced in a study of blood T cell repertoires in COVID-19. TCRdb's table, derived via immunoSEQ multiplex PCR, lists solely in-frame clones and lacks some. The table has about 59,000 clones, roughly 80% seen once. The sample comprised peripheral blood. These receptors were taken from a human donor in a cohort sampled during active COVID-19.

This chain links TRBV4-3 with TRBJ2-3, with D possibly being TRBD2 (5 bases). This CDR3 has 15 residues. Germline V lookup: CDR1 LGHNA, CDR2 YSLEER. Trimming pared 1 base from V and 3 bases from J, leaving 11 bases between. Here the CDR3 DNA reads TGCGCCAGCAGCCAAGGGCCGAGGGTGACAGATACGCAGTATTTT. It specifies CASSQGPRVTDTQYF.

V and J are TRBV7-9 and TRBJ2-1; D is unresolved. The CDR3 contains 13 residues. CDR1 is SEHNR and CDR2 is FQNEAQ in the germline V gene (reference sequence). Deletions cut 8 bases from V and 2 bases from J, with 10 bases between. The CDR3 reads CASGSTPYNEQFF. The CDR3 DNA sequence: TGTGCCAGCGGTAGTACTCCCTACAATGAGCAGTTCTTC.

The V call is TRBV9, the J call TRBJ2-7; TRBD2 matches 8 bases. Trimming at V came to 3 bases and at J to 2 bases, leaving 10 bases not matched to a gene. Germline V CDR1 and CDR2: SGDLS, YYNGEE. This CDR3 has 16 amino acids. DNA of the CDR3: TGTGCCAGCAGCGCGGACAGCGGGAGACCCCCCTACGAGCAGTACTTC. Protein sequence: CASSADSGRPPYEQYF.

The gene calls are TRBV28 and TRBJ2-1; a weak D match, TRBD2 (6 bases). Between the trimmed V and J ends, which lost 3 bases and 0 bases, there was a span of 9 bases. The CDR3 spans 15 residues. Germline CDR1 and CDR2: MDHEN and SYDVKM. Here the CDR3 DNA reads TGTGCCAGCAGTTTGGAGGGTACCTCCTACAATGAGCAGTTCTTC. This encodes CASSLEGTSYNEQFF.

The CDR3 reads CASSIGRGGSYETQYF. The CDR3 region has the DNA TGTGCCAGTAGTATAGGGAGAGGCGGGAGCTATGAGACCCAGTACTTC. The chain has TRBV19 and TRBJ2-5; 7 bases align to TRBD2. The CDR3 covers 16 residues. Germline CDR1 and CDR2: LNHDA and SQIVND (reference sequence). J was trimmed by 5 bases and V by 1 base; bases with no gene match: 10.

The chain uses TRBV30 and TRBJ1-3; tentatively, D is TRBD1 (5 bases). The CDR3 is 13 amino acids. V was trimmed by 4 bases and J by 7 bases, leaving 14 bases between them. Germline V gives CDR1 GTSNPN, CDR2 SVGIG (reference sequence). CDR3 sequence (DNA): TGTGCCTGGACCCAGCAGCGGGGGAACACCATATATTTT. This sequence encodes CAWTQQRGNTIYF.

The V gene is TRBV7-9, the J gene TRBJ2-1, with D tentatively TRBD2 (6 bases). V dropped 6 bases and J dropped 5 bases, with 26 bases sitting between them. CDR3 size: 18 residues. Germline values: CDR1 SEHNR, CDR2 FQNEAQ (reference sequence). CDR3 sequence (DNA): TGTGCCAGCAGAGCCGACAGTCGGAGGGCCCGAAGGAACAATGAGCAGTTCTTC. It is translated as CASRADSRRARRNNEQFF. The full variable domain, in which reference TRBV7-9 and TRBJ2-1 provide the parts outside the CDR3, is DTGVSQNPRHKITKRGQNVTFRCDPISEHNRLYWYRQTLGQGPEFLTYFQNEAQLEKSRLLSDRFSAERPKGSFSTLEIQRTEQGDSAMYLCASRADSRRARRNNEQFFGPGTRLTVL.

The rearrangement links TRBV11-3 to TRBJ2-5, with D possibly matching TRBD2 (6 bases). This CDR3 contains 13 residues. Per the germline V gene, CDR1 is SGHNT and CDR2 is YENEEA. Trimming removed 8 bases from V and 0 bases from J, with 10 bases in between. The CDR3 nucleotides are TGTGCCAGCGCGGGGAGCTACCAAGAGACCCAGTACTTC. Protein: CASAGSYQETQYF.

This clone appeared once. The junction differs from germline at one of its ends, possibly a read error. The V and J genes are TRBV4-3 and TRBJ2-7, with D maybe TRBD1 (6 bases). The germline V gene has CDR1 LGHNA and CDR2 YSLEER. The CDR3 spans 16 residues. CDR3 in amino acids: CASSQEGQGRSYKQYF. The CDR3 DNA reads TGCGCCAGCAGCCAAGAGGGTCAGGGGCGCTCCTACAAGCAGTACTTC.

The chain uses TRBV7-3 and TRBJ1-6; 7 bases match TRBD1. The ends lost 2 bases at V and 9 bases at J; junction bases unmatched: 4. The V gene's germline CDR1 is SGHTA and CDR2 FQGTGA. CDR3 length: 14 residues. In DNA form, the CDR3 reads TGTGCCAGCAGCTTATACAGGGGCGGTTCACCCCTCCACTTT. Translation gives CASSLYRGGSPLHF.

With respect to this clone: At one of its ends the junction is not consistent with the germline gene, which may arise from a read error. This CDR3 reads CASSYSSWDPAGF. The CDR3 DNA sequence: TGTGCCAGCAGTTATAGCTCGTGGGATCCCGCGGGATTT. V usage is TRBV6-6 and J usage is TRBJ2-3; D possibly corresponds to TRBD2 (6 bases). CDR3 size: 13 residues. Germline V gene lookup returns CDR1 MNHNY and CDR2 SVGAGI (reference sequence).

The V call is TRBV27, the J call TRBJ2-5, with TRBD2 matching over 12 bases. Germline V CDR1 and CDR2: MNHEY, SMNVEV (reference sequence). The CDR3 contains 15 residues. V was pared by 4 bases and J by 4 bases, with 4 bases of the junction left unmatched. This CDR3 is CASSWTSGAIETQYF. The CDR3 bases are TGTGCCAGCAGTTGGACTAGCGGGGCGATAGAGACCCAGTACTTC.

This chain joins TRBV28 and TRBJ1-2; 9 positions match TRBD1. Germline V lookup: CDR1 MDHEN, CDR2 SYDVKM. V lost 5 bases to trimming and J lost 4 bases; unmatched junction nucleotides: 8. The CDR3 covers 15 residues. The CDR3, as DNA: TGTGCCAGCAGTGCCCGACTACAGGGGGCCTATGGCTACACCTTC. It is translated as CASSARLQGAYGYTF.

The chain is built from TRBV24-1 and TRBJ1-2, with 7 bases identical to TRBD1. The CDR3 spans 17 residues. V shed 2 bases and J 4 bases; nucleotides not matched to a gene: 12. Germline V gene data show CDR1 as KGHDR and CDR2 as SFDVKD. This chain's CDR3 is CATSDSPGTADLYGYTF. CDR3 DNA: TGTGCCACCAGTGATTCCCCCGGGACAGCGGACCTCTATGGCTACACCTTC.

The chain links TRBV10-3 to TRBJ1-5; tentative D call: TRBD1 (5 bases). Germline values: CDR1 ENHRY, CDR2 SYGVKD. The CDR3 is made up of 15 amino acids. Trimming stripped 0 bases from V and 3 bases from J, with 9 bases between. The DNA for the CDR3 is TGTGCCATCAGTGAGTCGGGGGGGAACAATCAGCCCCAGCATTTT. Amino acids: CAISESGGNNQPQHF.

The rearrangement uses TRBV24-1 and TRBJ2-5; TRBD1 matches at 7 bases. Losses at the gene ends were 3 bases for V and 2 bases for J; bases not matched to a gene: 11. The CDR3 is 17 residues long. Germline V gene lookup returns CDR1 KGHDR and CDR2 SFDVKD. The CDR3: CATSDPPGQQSQETQYF. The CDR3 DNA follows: TGTGCCACCAGTGATCCCCCGGGACAGCAATCGCAAGAGACCCAGTACTTC.

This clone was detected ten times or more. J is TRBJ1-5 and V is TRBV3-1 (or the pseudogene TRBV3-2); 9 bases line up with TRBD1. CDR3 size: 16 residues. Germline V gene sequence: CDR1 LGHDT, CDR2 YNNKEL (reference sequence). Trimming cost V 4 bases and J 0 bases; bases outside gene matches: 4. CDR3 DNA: TGTGCCAGCAGCCGGCGACAGGGGGATAGCAATCAGCCCCAGCATTTT. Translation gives CASSRRQGDSNQPQHF.

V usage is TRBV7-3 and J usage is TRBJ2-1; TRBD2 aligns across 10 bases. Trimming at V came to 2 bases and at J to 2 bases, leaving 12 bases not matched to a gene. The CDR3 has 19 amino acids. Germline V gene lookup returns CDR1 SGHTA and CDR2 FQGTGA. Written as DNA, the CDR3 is TGTGCCAGCAGCTTATTACTAGCGGGACCTTACGACCCCTACAATGAGCAGTTCTTC. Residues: CASSLLLAGPYDPYNEQFF.

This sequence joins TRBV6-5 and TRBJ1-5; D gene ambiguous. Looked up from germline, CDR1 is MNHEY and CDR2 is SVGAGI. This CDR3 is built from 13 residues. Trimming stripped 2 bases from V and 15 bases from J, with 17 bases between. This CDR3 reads CASSYDIRAGRHF. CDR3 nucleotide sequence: TGTGCCAGCAGTTACGATATACGGGCGGGCCGGCATTTT.